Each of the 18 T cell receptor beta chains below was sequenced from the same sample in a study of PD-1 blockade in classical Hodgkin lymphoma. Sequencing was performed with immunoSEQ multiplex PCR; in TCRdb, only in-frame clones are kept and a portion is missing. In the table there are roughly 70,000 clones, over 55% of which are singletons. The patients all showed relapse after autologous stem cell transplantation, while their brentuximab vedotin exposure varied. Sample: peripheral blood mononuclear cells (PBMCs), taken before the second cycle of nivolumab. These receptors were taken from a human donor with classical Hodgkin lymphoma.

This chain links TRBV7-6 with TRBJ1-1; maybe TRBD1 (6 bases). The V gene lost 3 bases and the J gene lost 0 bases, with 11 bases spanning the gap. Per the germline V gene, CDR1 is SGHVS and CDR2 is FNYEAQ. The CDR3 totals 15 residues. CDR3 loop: CASSLQQGMNTEAFF. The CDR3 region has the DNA TGTGCCAGCAGCTTGCAACAGGGAATGAACACTGAAGCTTTCTTT. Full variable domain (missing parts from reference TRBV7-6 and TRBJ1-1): GAGVSQSPRYKVTKRGQDVALRCDPISGHVSLYWYRQALGQGPEFLTYFNYEAQQDKSGLPNDRFSAERPEGSISTLTIQRTEQRDSAMYRCASSLQQGMNTEAFFGQGTRLTVV.

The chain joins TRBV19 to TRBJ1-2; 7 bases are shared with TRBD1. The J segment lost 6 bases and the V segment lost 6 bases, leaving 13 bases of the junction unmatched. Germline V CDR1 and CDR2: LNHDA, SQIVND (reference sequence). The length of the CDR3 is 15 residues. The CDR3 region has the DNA TGTGCCAGTAGCAAGCAGACAGGGAAGAAGGATGGCTACACCTTC. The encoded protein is CASSKQTGKKDGYTF.

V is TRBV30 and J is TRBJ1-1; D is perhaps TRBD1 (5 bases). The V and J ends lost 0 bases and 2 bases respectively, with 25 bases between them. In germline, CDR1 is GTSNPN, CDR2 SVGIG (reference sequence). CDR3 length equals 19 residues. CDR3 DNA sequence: TGTGCCTGGAGTGTACGGCGGGGACGGTTGACCTCCGTTAACACTGAAGCTTTCTTT. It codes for CAWSVRRGRLTSVNTEAFF.

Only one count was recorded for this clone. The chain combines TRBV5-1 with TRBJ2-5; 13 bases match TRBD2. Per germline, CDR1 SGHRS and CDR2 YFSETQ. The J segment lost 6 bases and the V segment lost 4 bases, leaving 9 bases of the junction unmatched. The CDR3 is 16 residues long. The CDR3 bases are TGCGCCAGCAGCCCGCGGACTAGCGGGGGTGAGAAGACCCAGTACTTC. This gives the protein CASSPRTSGGEKTQYF.

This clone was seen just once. The CDR3 sequence is CASSLWQGPIPQFF. CDR3 in DNA: TGTGCCAGCAGCTTGTGGCAGGGGCCGATCCCCCAGTTCTTC. V is TRBV5-5 and J is TRBJ2-1; a weak D match, TRBD1 (6 bases). Trimming shortened V by 1 base and J by 13 bases, and 18 bases separated the two germline ends. There are 14 residues in the CDR3. The germline CDR1 and CDR2 sequences are SGHKS and YYEKEE (reference sequence).

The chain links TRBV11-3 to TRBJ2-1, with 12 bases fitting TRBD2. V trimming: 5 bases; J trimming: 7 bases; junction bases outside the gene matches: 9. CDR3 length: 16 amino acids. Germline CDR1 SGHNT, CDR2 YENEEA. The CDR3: CASSHSGLAGGNEQFF. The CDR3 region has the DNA TGTGCCAGCAGCCACTCGGGGCTAGCGGGGGGGAATGAGCAGTTCTTC.

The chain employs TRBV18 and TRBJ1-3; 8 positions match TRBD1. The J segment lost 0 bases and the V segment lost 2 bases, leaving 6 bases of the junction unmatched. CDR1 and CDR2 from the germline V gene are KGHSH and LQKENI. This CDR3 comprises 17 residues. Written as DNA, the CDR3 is TGTGCCAGCTCACCAAGACCAGGACAGGGCTCTGGAAACACCATATATTTT. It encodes CASSPRPGQGSGNTIYF.

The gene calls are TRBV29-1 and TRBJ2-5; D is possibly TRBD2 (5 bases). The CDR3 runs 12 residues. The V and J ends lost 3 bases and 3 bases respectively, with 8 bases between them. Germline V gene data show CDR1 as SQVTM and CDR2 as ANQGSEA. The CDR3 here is CSVDSGKETQYF. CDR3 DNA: TGCAGCGTTGATTCGGGGAAAGAGACCCAGTACTTC.

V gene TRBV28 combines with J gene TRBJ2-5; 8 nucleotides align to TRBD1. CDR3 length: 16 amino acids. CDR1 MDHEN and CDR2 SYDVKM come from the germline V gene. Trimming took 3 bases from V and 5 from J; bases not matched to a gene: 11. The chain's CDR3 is CASSLQGALSDETQYF. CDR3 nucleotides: TGTGCCAGCAGTTTGCAGGGGGCGCTTAGTGACGAGACCCAGTACTTC. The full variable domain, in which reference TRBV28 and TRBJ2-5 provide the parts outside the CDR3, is DVKVTQSSRYLVKRTGEKVFLECVQDMDHENMFWYRQDPGLGLRLIYFSYDVKMKEKGDIPEGYSVSREKKERFSLILESASTNQTSMYLCASSLQGALSDETQYFGPGTRLLVL.

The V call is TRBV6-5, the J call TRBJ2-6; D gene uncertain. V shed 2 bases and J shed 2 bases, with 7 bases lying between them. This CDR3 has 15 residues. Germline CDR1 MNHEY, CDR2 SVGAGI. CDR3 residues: CASSYSSPGANVLTF. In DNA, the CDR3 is TGTGCCAGCAGTTACAGCAGCCCTGGGGCCAACGTCCTGACTTTC.

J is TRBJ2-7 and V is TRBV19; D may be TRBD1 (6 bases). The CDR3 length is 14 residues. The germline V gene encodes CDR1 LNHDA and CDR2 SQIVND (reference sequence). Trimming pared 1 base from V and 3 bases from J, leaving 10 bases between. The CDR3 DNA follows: TGTGCCAGTAGTATAGCCAGGGGTAACTACGAGCAGTACTTC. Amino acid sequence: CASSIARGNYEQYF.

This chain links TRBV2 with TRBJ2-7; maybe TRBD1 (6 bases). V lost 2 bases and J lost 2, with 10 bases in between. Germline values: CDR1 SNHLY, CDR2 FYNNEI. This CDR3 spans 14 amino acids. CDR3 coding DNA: TGTGCCAGCAGTGAAACGGGACAAACCTACGAGCAGTACTTC. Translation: CASSETGQTYEQYF.

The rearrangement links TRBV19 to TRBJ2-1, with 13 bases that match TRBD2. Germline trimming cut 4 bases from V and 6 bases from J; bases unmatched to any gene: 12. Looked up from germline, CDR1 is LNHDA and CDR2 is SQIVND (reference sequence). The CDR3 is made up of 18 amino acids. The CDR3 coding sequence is TGTGCCAGTAGTAGGCGCGGGACTAGCGGGGAGGGGTTCAATGAGCAGTTCTTC. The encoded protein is CASSRRGTSGEGFNEQFF.

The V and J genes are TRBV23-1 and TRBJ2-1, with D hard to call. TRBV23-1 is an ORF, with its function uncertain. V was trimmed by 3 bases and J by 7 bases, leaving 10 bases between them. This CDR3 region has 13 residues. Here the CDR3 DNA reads TGCGCCAGCAGTCACCCTCACAGAAATGAGCAGTTCTTC. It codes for CASSHPHRNEQFF.

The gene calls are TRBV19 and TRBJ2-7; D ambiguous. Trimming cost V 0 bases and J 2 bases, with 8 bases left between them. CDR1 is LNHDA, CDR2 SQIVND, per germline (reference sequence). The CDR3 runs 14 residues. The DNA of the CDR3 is TGTGCCAGTAGTATAGATGGCAGCGCCTACGAGCAGTACTTC. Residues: CASSIDGSAYEQYF.

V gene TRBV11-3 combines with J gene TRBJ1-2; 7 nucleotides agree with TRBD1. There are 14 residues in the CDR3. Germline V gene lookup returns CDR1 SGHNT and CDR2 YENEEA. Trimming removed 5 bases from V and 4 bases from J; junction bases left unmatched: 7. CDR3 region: CASSPPDRFYGYTF. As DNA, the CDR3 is TGTGCCAGCAGCCCTCCGGACAGGTTCTATGGCTACACCTTC.

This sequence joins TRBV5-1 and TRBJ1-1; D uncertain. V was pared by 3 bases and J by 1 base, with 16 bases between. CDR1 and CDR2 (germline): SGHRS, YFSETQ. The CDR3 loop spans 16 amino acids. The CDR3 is CASSSFEGFGNTEAFF. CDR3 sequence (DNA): TGCGCCAGCAGCTCGTTTGAGGGCTTTGGGAACACTGAAGCTTTCTTT.

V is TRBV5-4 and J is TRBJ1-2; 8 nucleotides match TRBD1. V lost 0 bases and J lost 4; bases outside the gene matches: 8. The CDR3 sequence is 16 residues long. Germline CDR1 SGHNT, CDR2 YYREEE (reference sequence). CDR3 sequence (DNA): TGTGCCAGCAGCTTGGAAGCAGGGGGCGCAGGCTATGGCTACACCTTC. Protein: CASSLEAGGAGYGYTF.